This TCR beta chain was profiled in a study of shared clonotypes between healthy human individuals. Study information: Contributing individuals were two females and a few males aged 18 to 49. General study points: Non-shared clonotypes were found to have lower generation probabilities than the clonotypes that were shared by all four of the sorted-subset donors.

The genomic DNA of each subset was split evenly across several immunoSEQ plates. Sequencing was performed with immunoSEQ multiplex PCR; in TCRdb, only in-frame clones are kept and a portion is missing. This table holds around 2.1 million clones, 90% to 96% found once. Points on this clone: Its specificity is not known.

Trimming shortened V by 2 bases and J by 2 bases, and 11 bases separated the two germline ends. This CDR3 region has 15 residues. Per the germline V gene, CDR1 is SGDLS and CDR2 is YYNGEE. What was sequenced was naive CD4+ T cells sorted from blood. The subset: CD45RA+ positively selected. This TCR was sampled from a man between 18 and 35 years old in good health. The V call is TRBV9, the J call TRBJ1-3; tentative D call: TRBD1 (5 bases). The CDR3 region has the DNA TGTGCCAGCAGCGTTTGGGGGATAGCTGGAAACACCATATATTTT. Translated, it gives CASSVWGIAGNTIYF.